This TCR beta chain is from a study of siplizumab effects on memory and regulatory T cells. The repertoire was sequenced with immunoSEQ multiplex PCR; TCRdb's copy has only in-frame clones and lacks some. Among about 62,000 clones listed, around 79% were seen once. CDR1 SGHDT and CDR2 YYEEEE come from the germline V gene. CDR3 length: 13 residues. Trimming shortened V by 4 bases and J by 4 bases, and 11 bases separated the two germline ends. The rearrangement uses TRBV5-6 and TRBJ1-1; D is unclear. The sample was memory CD4+ T cells sorted from blood. This clonotype was sampled from a human donor in good health. CDR3 bases: TGTGCCAGCAGCGTCGACACCGGCACTGAAGCTTTCTTT. It is translated as CASSVDTGTEAFF. The full variable domain, in which reference TRBV5-6 and TRBJ1-1 provide the parts outside the CDR3, is DAGVTQSPTHLIKTRGQQVTLRCSPKSGHDTVSWYQQALGQGPQFIFQYYEEEERQRGNFPDRFSGHQFPNYSSELNVNALLLGDSALYLCASSVDTGTEAFFGQGTRLTVV.